This TCR beta chain was captured by sequencing in a study of cytomegalovirus exposure and HLA in healthy donors. Whole-study context: Findings of an earlier analysis included 90 million to 120 million unique TCR beta sequences from about 180 million T cells.

PCR involved 60 Vbeta and 13 Jbeta primers. Some clones are missing from TCRdb's copy, which holds only in-frame ones; the method was immunoSEQ multiplex PCR. The sample has 100,000 to 150,000 clones, around four fifths seen once. Details on this clone: Additional DNA sequences in this sample encode the identical CDR3.

CDR3 length: 13 amino acids. From germline, CDR1 is ENHRY and CDR2 SYGVKD. V was cut by 9 bases and J by 0 bases, with 6 bases left in between. The sample comprised PBMCs. This sequence was found in a woman aged 40 to 55 in good health and CMV-seronegative. The rearrangement joins TRBV10-3 to TRBJ2-6, with a weak D call TRBD2 (6 bases). In DNA, the CDR3 is TGTGCCATAGCGGGCTCTGGGGCCAACGTCCTGACTTTC. Translated: CAIAGSGANVLTF.